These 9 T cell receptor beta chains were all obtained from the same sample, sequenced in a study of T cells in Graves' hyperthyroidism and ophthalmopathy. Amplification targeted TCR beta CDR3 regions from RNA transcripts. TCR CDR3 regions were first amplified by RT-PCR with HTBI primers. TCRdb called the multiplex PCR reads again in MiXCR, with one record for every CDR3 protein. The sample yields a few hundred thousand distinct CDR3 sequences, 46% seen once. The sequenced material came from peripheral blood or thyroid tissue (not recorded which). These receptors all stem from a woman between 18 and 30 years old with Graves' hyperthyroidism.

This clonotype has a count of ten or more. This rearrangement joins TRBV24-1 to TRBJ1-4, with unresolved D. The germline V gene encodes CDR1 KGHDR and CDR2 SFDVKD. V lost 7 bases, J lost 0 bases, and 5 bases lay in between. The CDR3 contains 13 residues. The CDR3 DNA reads TGTGCCACCAGCGAAGCAACTAATGAAAAACTGTTTTTT. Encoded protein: CATSEATNEKLFF.

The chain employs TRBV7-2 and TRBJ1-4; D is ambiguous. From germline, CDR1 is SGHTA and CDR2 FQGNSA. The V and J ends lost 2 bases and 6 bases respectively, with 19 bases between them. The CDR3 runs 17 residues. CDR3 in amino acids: CASSLFGVPGGDEKLFF. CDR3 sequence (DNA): TGTGCCAGCAGCTTATTTGGGGTGCCAGGTGGGGATGAAAAACTGTTTTTT.

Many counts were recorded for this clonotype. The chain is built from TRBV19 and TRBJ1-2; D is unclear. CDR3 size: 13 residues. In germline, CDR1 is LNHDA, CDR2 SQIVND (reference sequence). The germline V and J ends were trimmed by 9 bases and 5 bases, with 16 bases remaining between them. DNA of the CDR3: TGTGCCAGCGTACCACCCGGTGGATATGGCTACACCTTC. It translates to CASVPPGGYGYTF.

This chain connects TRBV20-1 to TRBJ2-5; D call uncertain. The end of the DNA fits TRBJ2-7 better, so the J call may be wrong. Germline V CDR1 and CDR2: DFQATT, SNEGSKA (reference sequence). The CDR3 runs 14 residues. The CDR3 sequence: CSARVAEGWDEQYF. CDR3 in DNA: TGCAGTGCTAGAGTAGCCGAAGGGTGGGACGAGCAGTACTTC.

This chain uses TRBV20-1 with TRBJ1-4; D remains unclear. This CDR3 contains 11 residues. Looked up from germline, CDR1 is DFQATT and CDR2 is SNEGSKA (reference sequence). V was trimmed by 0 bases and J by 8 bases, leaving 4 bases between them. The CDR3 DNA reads TGCAGTGCTAGAGACTCAGAAAAACTGTTTTTT. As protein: CSARDSEKLFF.

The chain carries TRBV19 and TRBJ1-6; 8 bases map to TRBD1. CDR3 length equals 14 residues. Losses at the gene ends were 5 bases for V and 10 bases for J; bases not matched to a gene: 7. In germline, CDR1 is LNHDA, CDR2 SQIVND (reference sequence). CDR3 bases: TGTGCCAGTAGTGTGACAGGGGACCACTCACCCCTCCACTTT. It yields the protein CASSVTGDHSPLHF.

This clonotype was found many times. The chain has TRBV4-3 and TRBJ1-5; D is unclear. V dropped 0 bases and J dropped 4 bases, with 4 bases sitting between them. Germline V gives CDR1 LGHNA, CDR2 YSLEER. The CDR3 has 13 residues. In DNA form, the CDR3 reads TGCGCCAGCAGCCAAGAGAGAAATCAGCCCCAGCATTTT. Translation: CASSQERNQPQHF.

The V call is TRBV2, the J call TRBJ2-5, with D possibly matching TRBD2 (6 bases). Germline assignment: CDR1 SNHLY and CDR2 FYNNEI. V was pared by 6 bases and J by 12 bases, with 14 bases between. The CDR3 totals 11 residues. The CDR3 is CASRLSGPEYF. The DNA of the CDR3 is TGTGCCAGCAGACTTAGCGGACCCGAGTACTTC.

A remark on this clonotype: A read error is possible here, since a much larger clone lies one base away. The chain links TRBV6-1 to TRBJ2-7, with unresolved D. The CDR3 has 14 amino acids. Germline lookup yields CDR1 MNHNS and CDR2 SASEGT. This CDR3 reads CVSSEEPSTYEQYF. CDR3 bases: TGTGTCAGCAGTGAAGAGCCCTCAACCTACGAGCAGTACTTC.